The following is a T cell receptor (beta chain) sequence with its context. The sample comes from a study of blood T cell repertoires in COVID-19. About the study: PBMCs, B-cell-depleted T cells, or T cells provided the cDNA or gDNA that made up the material.

Patients in Seattle were enrolled during active infection, then followed longitudinally. In the original analysis: From reference gene primer amplification, estimates of nucleated cell counts were derived. Method: immunoSEQ multiplex PCR; TCRdb's copy keeps in-frame clones and lacks some. V, J and clone size are taken as reported in that table, and D and trimming were inferred from the DNA itself. The table lists around 210,000 clones, 85% of them singletons. Trimming pared 0 bases from V and 6 bases from J, leaving 15 bases between. Germline CDR1 reads GTSNPN; CDR2 reads SVGIG (reference sequence). There are 14 residues in the CDR3.

Sample: peripheral blood. This receptor was obtained from a man in his forties or fifties with COVID-19, enrolled during active disease. V and J are TRBV30 and TRBJ2-7, with D perhaps matching TRBD2 (5 bases). CDR3 amino acids: CAWSVRHSGSEQYF. In nucleotides, the CDR3 is TGTGCCTGGAGTGTACGTCACAGCGGTAGCGAGCAGTACTTC. Complete variable domain (other parts from reference TRBV30 and TRBJ2-7): SQTIHQWPATLVQPVGSPLSLECTVEGTSNPNLYWYRQAAGRGLQLLFYSVGIGQISSEVPQNLSASRPQDRQFILSSKKLLLSDSGFYLCAWSVRHSGSEQYFGPGTRLTVT.